One TCR beta chain is described in this entry. Its specific antigen is unknown. Per-nucleotide qualities are absent, and no much larger clonotype sits a single base away. The cysteine opens and the phenylalanine closes a CDR3 of 16 amino acids. Only the CDR3 DNA stays, 48 bases, in frame from base 1. CDR1 and CDR2, per the germline V gene, are ENHRY and SYGVKD. V loses 6 bases at its end and J loses 5 bases; junction bases beyond the gene matches: 14. This sample was included in a study of identical twins (dated by TCRdb to 2015 to 2016). With respect to the entire study: To test whether fetal clonotypes persist, this study deep-sequenced TCR alpha and beta repertoires from monozygotic twins, from unrelated adults of various ages, and from cord blood. Replicate twin experiments were performed at different times using different library preparation protocols to rule out contamination. General study outcomes and caveats: A weaker excess of twin sharing was found in beta out-of-frame sequences because the signal-to-noise ratio was lowered by fewer shared sequences. Compared with coincidental sharing between unrelated individuals, out-of-frame TCR alpha sequences shared between twins had an excess of sequences with low generation probability. Zero-insertion analyses could be partly confounded by invariant T cells such as MAIT and iNKT, although diverse VJ usage argued against such confounding for most clonotypes. Recombination models systematically underestimated out-of-frame TCR alpha sharing in monozygotic twins but agreed with sharing between unrelated individuals. Because the same donors could not be followed over many years, the conclusions relied on cross-sectional statistical analysis. Abundant cord blood beta clonotypes carried fewer insertions; young adult naive repertoires showed a weaker similar trend, while memory repertoires showed none.

Every donor in the study was a healthy Caucasian. Three pairs of female monozygotic twins, all aged roughly 18 to 29 years, were included in the twin cohort. Positive isolation kits from Invitrogen were used to isolate the CD4+ and CD8+ T cell populations. Receptor amplification or capture employed 5' RACE. Sequencing was carried out with an Illumina HiSeq 2000. Template switching added a universal primer binding site, and the final cDNA carried a unique molecular identifier that allowed TCR cDNA molecules to be counted accurately. Specific primers in the conserved constant-segment region were used to synthesize first-strand cDNA for the TCR alpha and beta chains. To control for contamination, each cDNA library was double barcoded with a SMART-Mk sample barcode plus Illumina barcodes. TruSeq adapter sequences along with Illumina sample barcodes were introduced in two successive PCR steps. TCR alpha and beta cDNA libraries were sequenced on the Illumina HiSeq platform with custom primers. The paper's processing steps were these. Unique molecular identifiers were extracted from raw reads with MiGEC, and CDR3 positions were determined with MiXCR. Recombination models were inferred per individual with the repgenHMM and IGoR tools using an EM algorithm. Shared clonotypes were analyzed with the tcR package in R, and sharing was normalized by the product of cloneset sizes. To study raw recombination free of thymic and clonal selection effects, out-of-frame nonproductive sequences were analyzed. TCRdb took the public reads, trimmed them with fastp at Q25, ran MiXCR for clone calling and kept in-frame beta chains. Every distinct CDR3 protein forms one entry, paired with its most common genes and DNA. For this entry, the V and J calls and clone size follow TCRdb and not the study's own pipeline. The sample includes roughly 220,000 distinct CDR3 sequences, with roughly 7.1% observed a single time. The top ten clonotypes cover about 15% of the sample.

This sample was also put to use in a study of T cells expressing NK-cell markers. Per that second paper: Eight donors provided sorted CD3+CD56+NKG2C+, CD3+CD56+NKG2C- and CD3+CD56-NKG2C+ T-cell subsets, whose TCR beta-chain repertoires were profiled. Seven of the eight sequenced donors were HCMV-seropositive and one was HCMV-seronegative. In several experiments an anti-gammadeltaTCR antibody was added to restrict sorting to alphabetaTCR-expressing T cells. In six donors, the dominant CD3+CD56+NKG2C+ clonotypes were among the top 10 CD8+ clonotypes and accounted for about 1.0-7.0% of CD8+ T cells. Those dominant clonotypes were again the most abundant among CD3+CD56-NKG2C+ cells in a few donors, at roughly 25-60.1%. Whether the expanded NKG2C-expressing T cell clones were specific for HCMV antigens remained unclear. All eight donors whose samples were sequenced were randomly selected healthy volunteers, three of them men and five women. A commercial ELISA kit detecting HCMV-specific IgG in serum was used to determine HCMV serostatus. MIGEC was used to demultiplex reads and group the reads by UMI, and MiTCR was used to assemble and quantify clonotypes. To exclude erroneous sequences, any TCR cDNA sequence not supported by at least two reads was discarded. The tcR package was used for downstream repertoire analysis, with clonotypes matched between fractions based on CDR3 nucleotide sequence plus V segment. VDJmatch was used to annotate antigen specificity against VDJdb, with one amino acid substitution allowed in CDR3.

This clonotype was obtained from a woman between 18 and 30 years old in good health. The rearrangement combines TRBV10-3 with TRBJ2-7; 9 central nucleotides agree with TRBD1. What was sequenced was CD8+ T cells sorted from blood. CDR3 protein: CAISYFGTGHGNEQYF. The nucleotides read TGTGCCATCAGCTACTTTGGGACAGGGCATGGCAACGAGCAGTACTTC.